Below, 7 T cell receptor beta chains from the same sample are listed, as sequenced in a study of blood T cell repertoires in COVID-19. The repertoire was sequenced with immunoSEQ multiplex PCR; TCRdb's copy has only in-frame clones and lacks some. This table holds 80,000 to 100,000 clones, 70% to 90% found once. Sequencing was carried out using peripheral blood. The receptor source for this set is a human donor with COVID-19, enrolled during active disease. The donor label of this sample is uncertain.

CDR3 sequence (DNA): TGTGTGAGCAGTGCAGGAACCTACGAGCAGTACTTC. This codes for CVSSAGTYEQYF. This chain connects TRBV12-3 or TRBV12-4 to TRBJ2-7, with no clear D. The CDR3 loop spans 12 amino acids.

This clone appeared once. V and J are TRBV25-1 and TRBJ2-2, with 9 bases that match TRBD1. Germline loops: CDR1 MGHDK, CDR2 SYGVNS. CDR3 length: 17 amino acids. J was trimmed by 5 bases and V by 1 base; bases with no gene match: 8. The CDR3 loop reads CASSESLGQGITGELFF. In nucleotides, the CDR3 is TGTGCCAGCAGTGAATCTTTGGGACAGGGTATTACCGGGGAGCTGTTTTTT.

In this sample, this clone turned up once. The genes are TRBV4-1 and TRBJ1-2, with D possibly matching TRBD1 (5 bases). The germline V gene encodes CDR1 MGHRA and CDR2 YSYEKL. The CDR3 is 15 residues long. Trimming took off 1 base at V and 2 bases at J, with 11 bases between the two ends. CDR3 residues: CASSQVGRQNYGYTF. CDR3 coding DNA: TGCGCCAGCAGCCAAGTGGGGCGGCAAAACTATGGCTACACCTTC.

The chain recombines TRBV14 with TRBJ1-2; 7 nucleotides match TRBD1. CDR1 and CDR2 from the germline V gene are SGHDN and FVKESK. Unmatched junction bases numbered 2, after V lost 0 bases and J lost 4 bases. The CDR3 spans 14 residues. The CDR3 spells CASSQDRTGYGYTF. As DNA, the CDR3 is TGTGCCAGCAGCCAAGACCGGACAGGCTATGGCTACACCTTC. The full variable domain, in which reference TRBV14 and TRBJ1-2 provide the parts outside the CDR3, is EAGVTQFPSHSVIEKGQTVTLRCDPISGHDNLYWYRRVMGKEIKFLLHFVKESKQDESGMPNNRFLAERTGGTYSTLKVQPAELEDSGVYFCASSQDRTGYGYTFGSGTRLTVV.

The chain employs TRBV27 and TRBJ1-2; D ambiguous. The germline V gene encodes CDR1 MNHEY and CDR2 SMNVEV (reference sequence). V was shortened by 6 bases and J by 8 bases, with 22 bases between the two germline ends. The CDR3 runs 15 residues. The CDR3 bases are TGTGCCAGCAGCCCCCACGGGGTGATCTTAGGAGGCTACACCTTC. The encoded protein is CASSPHGVILGGYTF.

With regard to this clone: This specimen includes other DNA sequences encoding the same CDR3. The chain links TRBV7-3 to TRBJ1-1; D is possibly TRBD1 (6 bases). The length of the CDR3 is 14 residues. CDR1 SGHTA and CDR2 FQGTGA come from the germline V gene. V lost 5 bases and J lost 1, with 11 bases in between. The CDR3 DNA reads TGTGCCAGCAGCCAGGGGCATCAGAACACTGAAGCTTTCTTT. It codes for CASSQGHQNTEAFF.

This clone was seen only once. The chain combines TRBV3-1 (or the pseudogene TRBV3-2) with TRBJ1-3; no firm D call. The CDR3 totals 14 residues. The germline gives CDR1 LGHDT, CDR2 YNNKEL (reference sequence). V lost 1 base and J lost 1, with 5 bases in between. This chain's CDR3 is CASSQVRSGNTIYF. CDR3 in DNA: TGTGCCAGCAGCCAAGTCCGGTCTGGAAACACCATATATTTT.